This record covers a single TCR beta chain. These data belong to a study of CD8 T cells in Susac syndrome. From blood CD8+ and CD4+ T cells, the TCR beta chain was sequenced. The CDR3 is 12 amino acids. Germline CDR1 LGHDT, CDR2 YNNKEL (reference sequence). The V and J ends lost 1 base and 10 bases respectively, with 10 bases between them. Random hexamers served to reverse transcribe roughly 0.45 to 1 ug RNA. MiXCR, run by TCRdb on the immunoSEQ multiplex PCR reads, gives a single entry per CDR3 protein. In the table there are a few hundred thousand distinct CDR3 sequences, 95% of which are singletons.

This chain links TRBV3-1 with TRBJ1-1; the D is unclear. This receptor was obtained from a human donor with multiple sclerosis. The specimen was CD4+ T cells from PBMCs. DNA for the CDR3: TGTGCCAGCAGCCAAGGCTTTCTCCCAGCTTTCTTT. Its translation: CASSQGFLPAFF.